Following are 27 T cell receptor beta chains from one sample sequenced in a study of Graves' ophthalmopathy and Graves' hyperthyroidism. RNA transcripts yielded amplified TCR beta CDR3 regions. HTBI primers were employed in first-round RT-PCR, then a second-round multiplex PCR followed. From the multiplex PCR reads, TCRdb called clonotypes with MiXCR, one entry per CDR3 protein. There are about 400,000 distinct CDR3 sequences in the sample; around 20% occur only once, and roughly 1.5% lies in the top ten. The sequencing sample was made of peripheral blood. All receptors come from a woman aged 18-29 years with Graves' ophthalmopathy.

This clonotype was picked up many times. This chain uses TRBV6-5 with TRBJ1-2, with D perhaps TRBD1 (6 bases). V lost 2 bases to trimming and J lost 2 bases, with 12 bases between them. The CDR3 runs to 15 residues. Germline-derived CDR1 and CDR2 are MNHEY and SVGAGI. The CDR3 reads CASSYTRTANYGYTF. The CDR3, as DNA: TGTGCCAGCAGTTACACAAGGACAGCGAACTATGGCTACACCTTC.

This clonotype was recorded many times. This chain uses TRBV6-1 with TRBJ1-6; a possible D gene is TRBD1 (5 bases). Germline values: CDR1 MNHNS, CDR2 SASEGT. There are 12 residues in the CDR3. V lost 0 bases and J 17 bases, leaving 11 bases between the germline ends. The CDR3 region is CASSEAPGGIHF. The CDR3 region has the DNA TGTGCCAGCAGTGAAGCGCCGGGGGGGATCCACTTT.

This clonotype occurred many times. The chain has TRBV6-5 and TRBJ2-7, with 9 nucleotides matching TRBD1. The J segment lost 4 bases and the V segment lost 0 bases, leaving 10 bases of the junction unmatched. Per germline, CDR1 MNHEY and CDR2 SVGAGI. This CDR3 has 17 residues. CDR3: CASSYSSPGTGRYEQYF. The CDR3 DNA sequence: TGTGCCAGCAGTTACTCGAGTCCCGGGACAGGGAGGTACGAGCAGTACTTC.

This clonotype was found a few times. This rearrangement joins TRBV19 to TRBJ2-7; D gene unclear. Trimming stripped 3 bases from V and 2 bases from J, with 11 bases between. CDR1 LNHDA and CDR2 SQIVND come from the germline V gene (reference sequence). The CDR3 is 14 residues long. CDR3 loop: CASSMNWGTYEQYF. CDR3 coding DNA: TGTGCCAGTAGTATGAATTGGGGAACCTACGAGCAGTACTTC. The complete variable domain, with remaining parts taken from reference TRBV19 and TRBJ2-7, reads DGGITQSPKYLFRKEGQNVTLSCEQNLNHDAMYWYRQDPGQGLRLIYYSQIVNDFQKGDIAEGYSVSREKKESFPLTVTSAQKNPTAFYLCASSMNWGTYEQYFGPGTRLTVT.

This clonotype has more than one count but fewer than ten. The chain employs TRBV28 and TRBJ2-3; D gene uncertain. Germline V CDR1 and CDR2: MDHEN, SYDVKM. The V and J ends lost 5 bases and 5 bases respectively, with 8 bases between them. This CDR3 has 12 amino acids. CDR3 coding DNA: TGTGCCAGCAGTGAGCCCGGAGATACGCAGTATTTT. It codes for CASSEPGDTQYF.

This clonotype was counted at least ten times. The CDR3 spells CATSRDGGSGYEQYF. The DNA of the CDR3 is TGTGCCACCAGCAGAGATGGAGGCTCGGGCTACGAGCAGTACTTC. V is TRBV15 and J is TRBJ2-7; D possibly corresponds to TRBD2 (5 bases). Trimming left V 0 bases short and J 3 bases short, with 12 bases between. The CDR3 is 15 amino acids. CDR1 and CDR2 (germline): LNHNV, YYDKDF (reference sequence). The whole variable domain, filled in from reference TRBV15 and TRBJ2-7, reads DAMVIQNPRYQVTQFGKPVTLSCSQTLNHNVMYWYQQKSSQAPKLLFHYYDKDFNNEADTPDNFQSRRPNTSFCFLDIRSPGLGDTAMYLCATSRDGGSGYEQYFGPGTRLTVT.

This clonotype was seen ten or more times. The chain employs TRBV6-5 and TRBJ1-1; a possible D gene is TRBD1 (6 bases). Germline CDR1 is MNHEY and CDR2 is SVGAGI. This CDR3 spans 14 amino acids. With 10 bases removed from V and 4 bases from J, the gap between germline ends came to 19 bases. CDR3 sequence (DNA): TGTGCCACAAGAAGTGGGGGCGCGATCACTGAAGCTTTCTTT. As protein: CATRSGGAITEAFF.

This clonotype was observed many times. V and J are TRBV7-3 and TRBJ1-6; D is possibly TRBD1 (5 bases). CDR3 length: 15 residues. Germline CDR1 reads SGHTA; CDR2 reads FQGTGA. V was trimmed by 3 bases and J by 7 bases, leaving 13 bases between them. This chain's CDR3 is CASSLSGVLNSPLHF. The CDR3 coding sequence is TGTGCCAGCAGCTTGTCGGGGGTCCTCAATTCACCCCTCCACTTT.

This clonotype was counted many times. CDR3 protein: CASSPYQGYEQYF. Written as DNA, the CDR3 is TGTGCCAGCAGCCCGTATCAGGGCTACGAGCAGTACTTC. This chain connects TRBV7-8 to TRBJ2-7, with D maybe TRBD1 (5 bases). From germline, CDR1 is SGHVS and CDR2 FQNEAQ. The CDR3 loop spans 13 amino acids. V lost 5 bases and J 3 bases, leaving 11 bases between the germline ends. The full variable domain, in which reference TRBV7-8 and TRBJ2-7 provide the parts outside the CDR3, is GAGVSQSPRYKVAKRGQDVALRCDPISGHVSLFWYQQALGQGPEFLTYFQNEAQLDKSGLPSDRFFAERPEGSVSTLKIQRTQQEDSAVYLCASSPYQGYEQYFGPGTRLTVT.

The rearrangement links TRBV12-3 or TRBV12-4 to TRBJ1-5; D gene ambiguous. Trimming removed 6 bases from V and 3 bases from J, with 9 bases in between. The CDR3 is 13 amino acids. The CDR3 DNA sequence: TGTGCCAGCAGCCCGGCCAACAATCAGCCCCAGCATTTT. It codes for CASSPANNQPQHF.

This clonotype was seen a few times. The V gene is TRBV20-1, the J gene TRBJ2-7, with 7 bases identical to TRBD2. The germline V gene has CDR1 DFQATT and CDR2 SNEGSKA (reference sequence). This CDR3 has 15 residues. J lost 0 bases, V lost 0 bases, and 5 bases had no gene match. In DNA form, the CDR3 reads TGCAGTGCTAGAGAAAGCGGGAAAAGCTCCTACGAGCAGTACTTC. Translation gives CSARESGKSSYEQYF.

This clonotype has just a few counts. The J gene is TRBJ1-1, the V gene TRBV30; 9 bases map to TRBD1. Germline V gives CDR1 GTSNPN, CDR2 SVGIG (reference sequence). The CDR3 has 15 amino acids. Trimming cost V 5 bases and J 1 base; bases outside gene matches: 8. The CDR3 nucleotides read TGTGCCTGGGATGTCTTACAGGGGGCGAACACTGAAGCTTTCTTT. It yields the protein CAWDVLQGANTEAFF.

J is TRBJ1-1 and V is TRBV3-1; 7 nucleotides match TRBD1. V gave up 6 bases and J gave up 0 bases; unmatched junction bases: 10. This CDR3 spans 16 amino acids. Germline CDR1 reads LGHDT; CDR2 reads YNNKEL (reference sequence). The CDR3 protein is CASSRRGQMMNTEAFF. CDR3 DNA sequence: TGTGCCAGCAGTAGGAGGGGGCAGATGATGAACACTGAAGCTTTCTTT.

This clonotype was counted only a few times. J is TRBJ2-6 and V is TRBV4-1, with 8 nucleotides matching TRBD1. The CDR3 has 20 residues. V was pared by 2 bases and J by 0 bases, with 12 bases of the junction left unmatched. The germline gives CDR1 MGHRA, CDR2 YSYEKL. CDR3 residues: CASSQTFGQGLGSGANVLTF. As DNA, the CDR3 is TGCGCCAGCAGCCAAACTTTTGGACAGGGACTTGGCTCTGGGGCCAACGTCCTGACTTTC.

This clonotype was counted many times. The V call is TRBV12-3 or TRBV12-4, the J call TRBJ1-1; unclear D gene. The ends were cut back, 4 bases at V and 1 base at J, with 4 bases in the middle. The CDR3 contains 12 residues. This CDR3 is CASSYENTEAFF. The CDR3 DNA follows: TGTGCCAGCAGTTATGAGAACACTGAAGCTTTCTTT.

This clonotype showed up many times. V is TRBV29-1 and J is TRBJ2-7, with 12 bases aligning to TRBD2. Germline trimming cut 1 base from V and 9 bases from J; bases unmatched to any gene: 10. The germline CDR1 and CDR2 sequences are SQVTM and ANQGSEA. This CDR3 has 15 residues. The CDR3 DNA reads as TGCAGCGTTGAAGGGGGGACTAGCGGGCGGCCGGTGCAGTACTTC. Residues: CSVEGGTSGRPVQYF.

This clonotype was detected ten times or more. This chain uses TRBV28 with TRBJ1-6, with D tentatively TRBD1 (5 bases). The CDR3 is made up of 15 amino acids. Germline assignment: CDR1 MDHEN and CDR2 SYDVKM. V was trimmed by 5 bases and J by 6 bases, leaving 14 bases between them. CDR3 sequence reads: CASSPPGPINSPLHF. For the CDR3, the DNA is TGTGCCAGCAGTCCACCGGGACCGATTAATTCACCCCTCCACTTT.

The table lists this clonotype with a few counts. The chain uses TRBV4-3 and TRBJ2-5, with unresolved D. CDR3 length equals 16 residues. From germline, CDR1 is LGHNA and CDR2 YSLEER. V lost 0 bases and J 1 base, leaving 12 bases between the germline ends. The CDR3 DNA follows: TGCGCCAGCAGCCAAGATCTTCTGGACCGCCAAGAGACCCAGTACTTC. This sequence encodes CASSQDLLDRQETQYF.

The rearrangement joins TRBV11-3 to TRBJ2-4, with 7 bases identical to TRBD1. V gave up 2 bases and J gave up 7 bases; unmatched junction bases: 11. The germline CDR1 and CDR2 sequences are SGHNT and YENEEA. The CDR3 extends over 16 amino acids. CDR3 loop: CASSLLQGTQGNIQYF. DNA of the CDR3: TGTGCCAGCAGCTTATTACAGGGGACCCAAGGCAACATTCAGTACTTC.

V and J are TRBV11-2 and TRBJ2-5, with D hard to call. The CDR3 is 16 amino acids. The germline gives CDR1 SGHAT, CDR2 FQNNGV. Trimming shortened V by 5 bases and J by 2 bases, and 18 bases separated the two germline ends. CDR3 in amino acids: CASSPRRWSTQETQYF. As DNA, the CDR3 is TGTGCCAGCAGCCCAAGACGCTGGAGCACTCAAGAGACCCAGTACTTC.

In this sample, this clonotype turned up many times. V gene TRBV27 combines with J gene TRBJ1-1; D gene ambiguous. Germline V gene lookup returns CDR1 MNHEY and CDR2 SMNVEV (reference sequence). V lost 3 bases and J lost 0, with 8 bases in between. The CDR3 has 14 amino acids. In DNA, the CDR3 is TGTGCCAGCAGTTTGTCAGGTGTGAACACTGAAGCTTTCTTT. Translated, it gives CASSLSGVNTEAFF.

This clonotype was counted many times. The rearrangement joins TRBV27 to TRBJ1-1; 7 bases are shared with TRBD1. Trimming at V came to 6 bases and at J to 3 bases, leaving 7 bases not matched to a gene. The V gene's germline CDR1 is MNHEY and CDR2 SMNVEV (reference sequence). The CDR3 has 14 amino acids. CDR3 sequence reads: CASSRDRVDTEAFF. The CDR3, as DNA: TGTGCCAGCAGCCGCGACAGGGTGGACACTGAAGCTTTCTTT.

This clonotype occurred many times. The CDR3 coding sequence is TGTGCCAGCAGCTCGGACAGAGGAAACACCATATATTTT. It is translated as CASSSDRGNTIYF. The chain is built from TRBV11-2 and TRBJ1-3, with D maybe TRBD1 (6 bases). CDR3 length equals 13 residues. Germline-derived CDR1 and CDR2 are SGHAT and FQNNGV. V shed 4 bases and J shed 4 bases, with 8 bases lying between them.

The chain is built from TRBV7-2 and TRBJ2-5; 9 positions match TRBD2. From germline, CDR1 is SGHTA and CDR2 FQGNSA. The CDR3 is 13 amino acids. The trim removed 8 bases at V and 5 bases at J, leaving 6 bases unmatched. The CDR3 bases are TGTGCCAGCCTGCGGGAGGGCCTGGAGACCCAGTACTTC. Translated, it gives CASLREGLETQYF.

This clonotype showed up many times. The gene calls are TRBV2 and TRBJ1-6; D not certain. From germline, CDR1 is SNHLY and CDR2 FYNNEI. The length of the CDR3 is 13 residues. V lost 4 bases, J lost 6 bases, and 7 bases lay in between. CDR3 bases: TGTGCCAGCAGTGCTCAAATTAATTCACCCCTCCACTTT. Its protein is CASSAQINSPLHF. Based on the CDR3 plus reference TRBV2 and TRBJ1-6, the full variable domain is EPEVTQTPSHQVTQMGQEVILRCVPISNHLYFYWYRQILGQKVEFLVSFYNNEISEKSEIFDDQFSVERPDGSNFTLKIRSTKLEDSAMYFCASSAQINSPLHFGNGTRLTVT.

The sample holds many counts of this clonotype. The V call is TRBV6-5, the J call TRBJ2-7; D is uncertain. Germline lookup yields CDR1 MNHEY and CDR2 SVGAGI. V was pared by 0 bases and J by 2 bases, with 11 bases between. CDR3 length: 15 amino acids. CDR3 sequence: CASSYSGIQPYEQYF. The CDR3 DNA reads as TGTGCCAGCAGTTACTCGGGGATTCAGCCCTACGAGCAGTACTTC.

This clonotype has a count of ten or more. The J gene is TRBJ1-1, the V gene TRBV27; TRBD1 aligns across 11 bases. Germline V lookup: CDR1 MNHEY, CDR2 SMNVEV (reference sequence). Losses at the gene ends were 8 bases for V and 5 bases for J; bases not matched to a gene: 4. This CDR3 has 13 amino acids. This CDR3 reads CASVGTGGTEAFF. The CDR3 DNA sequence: TGTGCCAGCGTTGGGACAGGGGGAACTGAAGCTTTCTTT.